The rows below give T cell receptor beta chains drawn from one sample of a study of radiotherapy plus CTLA-4 blockade in lung cancer. Sequenced by immunoSEQ multiplex PCR; TCRdb stores in-frame clones only, minus some. The sample lists fewer than 65,000 clones; roughly 79% were seen once. The sample consisted of peripheral blood, taken from a patient treated with radiotherapy plus ipilimumab. These receptor sequences come from a human donor with non-small cell lung cancer whose response to radiotherapy plus ipilimumab could not be evaluated. CDR3s include the opening cysteine and the closing phenylalanine or tryptophan. D genes are given only for firm matches. Size is omitted from some rows. Given values are once, few, many or a class for expanded clones.

size,D,J,V,CDR3,DNA
-,TRBD2,TRBJ2-3,TRBV7-2,CASSPLRLAGTDTQYF,TGTGCCAGCAGCCCCCTACGACTAGCGGGCACAGATACGCAGTATTTT
-,TRBD1,TRBJ2-7,TRBV7-6,CASSFTRDSYEQYF,TGTGCCAGCAGCTTCACTCGGGACAGCTACGAGCAGTACTTC
-,-,TRBJ2-2,TRBV9,CASSVGSGGSGELFF,TGTGCCAGCAGCGTAGGGTCTGGGGGCTCCGGGGAGCTGTTTTTT
few,-,TRBJ1-6,TRBV6-5,CAVGGERPLHF,TGTGCCGTAGGAGGAGAGCGACCCCTCCACTTT
-,-,TRBJ2-7,TRBV5-6,CASSLAGELWGEQYF,TGTGCCAGCAGCTTGGCAGGGGAGCTTTGGGGCGAGCAGTACTTC
-,-,TRBJ2-5,TRBV5-1,CASSLASGYQETQYF,TGCGCCAGCAGCTTGGCCTCGGGGTACCAAGAGACCCAGTACTTC
-,TRBD2,TRBJ2-3,TRBV4-3,CASSHSGRTDTQYF,TGCGCCAGCAGCCATAGCGGGAGAACAGATACGCAGTATTTT
-,-,TRBJ1-2,TRBV6-5,CASSLLGGEVYGYTF,TGTGCCAGCAGTTTGTTGGGGGGAGAGGTCTATGGCTACACCTTC
-,-,TRBJ1-5,TRBV21-1,CASTLGEVPPAQHF,TGTGCCAGCACCCTAGGGGAGGTCCCGCCGGCCCAGCATTTT
-,-,TRBJ2-2,TRBV21-1,CASSIKCGETNTGELFF,TGTGCCAGCAGCATCAAATGCGGGGAAACGAACACCGGGGAGCTGTTTTTT
-,-,TRBJ1-1,TRBV9,CASSVAGNTEAFF,TGTGCCAGCAGCGTAGCCGGGAACACTGAAGCTTTCTTT
few,-,TRBJ1-3,TRBV15,CATSRDPQVTSGNTIYF,TGTGCCACCAGCAGAGATCCACAGGTTACCTCTGGAAACACCATATATTTT
-,TRBD1,TRBJ2-1,TRBV7-2,CASSSRGVTGGSYNEQFF,TGTGCCAGCAGCTCCAGAGGTGTGACAGGGGGCTCCTACAATGAGCAGTTCTTC
-,TRBD1,TRBJ1-4,TRBV5-6,CASSTTKGAFNEKLFF,TGTGCCAGCAGCACAACCAAGGGGGCGTTTAATGAAAAACTGTTTTTT
-,TRBD2,TRBJ2-1,TRBV11-2,CASSFMRERYNEQFF,TGTGCCAGCAGCTTCATGCGGGAGAGGTACAATGAGCAGTTCTTC